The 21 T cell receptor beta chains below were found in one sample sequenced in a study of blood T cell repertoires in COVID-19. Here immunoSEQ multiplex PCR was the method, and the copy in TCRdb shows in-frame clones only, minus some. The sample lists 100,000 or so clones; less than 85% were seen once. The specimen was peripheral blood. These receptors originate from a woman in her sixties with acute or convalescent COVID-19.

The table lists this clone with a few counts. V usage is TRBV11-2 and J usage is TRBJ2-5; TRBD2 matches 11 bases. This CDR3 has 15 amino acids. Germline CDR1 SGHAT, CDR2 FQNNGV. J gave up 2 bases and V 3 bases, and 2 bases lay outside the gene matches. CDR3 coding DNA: TGTGCCAGCAGCTTTTCTAGCGGGGGGCAAGAGACCCAGTACTTC. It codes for CASSFSSGGQETQYF.

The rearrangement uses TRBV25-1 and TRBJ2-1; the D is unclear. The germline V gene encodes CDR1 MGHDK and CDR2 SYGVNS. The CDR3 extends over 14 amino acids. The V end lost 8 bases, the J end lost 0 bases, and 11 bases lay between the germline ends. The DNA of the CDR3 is TGTGCCAGCTCCGGTACGTACTCCTACAATGAGCAGTTCTTC. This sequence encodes CASSGTYSYNEQFF.

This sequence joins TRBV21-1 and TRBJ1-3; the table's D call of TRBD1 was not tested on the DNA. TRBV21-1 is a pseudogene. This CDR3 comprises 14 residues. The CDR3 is CASSGTGPGNTIYF. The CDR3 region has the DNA TGTGCCAGCAGCGGGACAGGGCCTGGAAACACCATATATTTT.

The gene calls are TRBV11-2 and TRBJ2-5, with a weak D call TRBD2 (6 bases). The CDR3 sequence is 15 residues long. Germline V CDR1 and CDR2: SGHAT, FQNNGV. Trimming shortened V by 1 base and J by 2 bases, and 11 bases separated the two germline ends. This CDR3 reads CASSLGPGGQETQYF. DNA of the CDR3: TGTGCCAGCAGCTTAGGCCCTGGGGGGCAAGAGACCCAGTACTTC.

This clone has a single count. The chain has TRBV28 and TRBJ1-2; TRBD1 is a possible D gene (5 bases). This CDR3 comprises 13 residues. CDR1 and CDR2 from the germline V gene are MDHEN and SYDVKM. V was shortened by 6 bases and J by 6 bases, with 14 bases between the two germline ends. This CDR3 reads CASSPGRRNGYTF. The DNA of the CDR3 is TGTGCCAGCAGCCCAGGGAGGCGTAATGGCTACACCTTC.

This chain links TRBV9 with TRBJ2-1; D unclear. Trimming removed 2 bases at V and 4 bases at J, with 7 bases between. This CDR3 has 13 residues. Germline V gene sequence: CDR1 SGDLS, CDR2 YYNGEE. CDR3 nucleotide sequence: TGTGCCAGCAGCGTCGGGTATTACAATGAGCAGTTCTTC. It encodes CASSVGYYNEQFF.

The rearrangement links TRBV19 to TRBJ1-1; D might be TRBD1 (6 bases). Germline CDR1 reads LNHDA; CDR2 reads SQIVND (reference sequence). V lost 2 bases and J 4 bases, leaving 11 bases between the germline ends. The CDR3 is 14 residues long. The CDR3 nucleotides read TGTGCCAGTAGTATAACAGGGTCTGGCACTGAAGCTTTCTTT. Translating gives CASSITGSGTEAFF.

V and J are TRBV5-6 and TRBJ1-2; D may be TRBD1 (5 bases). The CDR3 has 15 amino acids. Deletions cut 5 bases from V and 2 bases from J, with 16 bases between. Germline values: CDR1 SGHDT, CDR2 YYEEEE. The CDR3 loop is CASSSAGGRNYGYTF. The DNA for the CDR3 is TGTGCCAGCAGTTCCGCGGGGGGTCGAAACTATGGCTACACCTTC.

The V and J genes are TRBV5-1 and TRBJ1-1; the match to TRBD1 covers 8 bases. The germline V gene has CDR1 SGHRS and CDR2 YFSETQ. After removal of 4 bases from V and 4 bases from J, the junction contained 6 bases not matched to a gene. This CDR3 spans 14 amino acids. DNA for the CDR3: TGCGCCAGCAGCCCTCGGACAGGGAGCACTGAAGCTTTCTTT. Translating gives CASSPRTGSTEAFF. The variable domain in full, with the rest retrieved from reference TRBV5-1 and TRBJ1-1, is KAGVTQTPRYLIKTRGQQVTLSCSPISGHRSVSWYQQTPGQGLQFLFEYFSETQRNKGNFPGRFSGRQFSNSRSEMNVSTLELGDSALYLCASSPRTGSTEAFFGQGTRLTVV.

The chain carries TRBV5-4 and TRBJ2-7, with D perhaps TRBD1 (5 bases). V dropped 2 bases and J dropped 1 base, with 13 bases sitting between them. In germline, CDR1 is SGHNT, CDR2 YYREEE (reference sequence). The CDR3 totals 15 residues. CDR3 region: CASSLGRALSYEQYF. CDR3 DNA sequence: TGTGCCAGCAGCTTAGGCAGGGCTTTGTCCTACGAGCAGTACTTC.

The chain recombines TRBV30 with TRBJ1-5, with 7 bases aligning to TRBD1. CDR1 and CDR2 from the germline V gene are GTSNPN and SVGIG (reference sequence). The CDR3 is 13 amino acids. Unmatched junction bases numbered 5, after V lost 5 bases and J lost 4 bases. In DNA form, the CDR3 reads TGTGCCTGGGGGCAGGGGGGAAATCAGCCCCAGCATTTT. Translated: CAWGQGGNQPQHF.

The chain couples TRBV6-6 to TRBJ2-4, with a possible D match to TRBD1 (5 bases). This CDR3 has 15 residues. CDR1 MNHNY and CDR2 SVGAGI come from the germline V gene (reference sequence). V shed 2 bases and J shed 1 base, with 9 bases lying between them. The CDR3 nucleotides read TGTGCCAGCAGTTACGGGGCCGGGGCCAAAAACATTCAGTACTTC. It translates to CASSYGAGAKNIQYF.

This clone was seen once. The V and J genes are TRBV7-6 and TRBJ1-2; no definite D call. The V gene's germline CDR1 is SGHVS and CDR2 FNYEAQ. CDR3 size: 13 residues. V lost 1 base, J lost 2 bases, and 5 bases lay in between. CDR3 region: CASSLEENYGYTF. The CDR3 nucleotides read TGTGCCAGCAGCTTAGAAGAGAACTATGGCTACACCTTC.

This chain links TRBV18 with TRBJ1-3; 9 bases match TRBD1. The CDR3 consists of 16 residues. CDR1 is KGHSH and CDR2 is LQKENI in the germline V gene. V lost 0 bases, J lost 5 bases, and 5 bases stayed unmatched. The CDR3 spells CASSPPATGGRNTIYF. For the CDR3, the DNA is TGTGCCAGCTCACCACCGGCGACAGGGGGACGAAACACCATATATTTT.

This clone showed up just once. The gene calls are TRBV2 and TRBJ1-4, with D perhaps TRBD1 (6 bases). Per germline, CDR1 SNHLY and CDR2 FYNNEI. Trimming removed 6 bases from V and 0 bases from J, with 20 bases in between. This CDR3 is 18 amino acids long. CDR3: CASSLTGFTLATNEKLFF. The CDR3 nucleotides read TGTGCCAGCAGCCTGACAGGCTTTACCCTTGCAACTAATGAAAAACTGTTTTTT.

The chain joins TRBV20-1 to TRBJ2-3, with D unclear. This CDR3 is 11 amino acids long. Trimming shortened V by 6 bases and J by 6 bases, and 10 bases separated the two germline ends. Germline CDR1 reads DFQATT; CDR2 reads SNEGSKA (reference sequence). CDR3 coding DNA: TGCAGTGCAGCATCCTTGGATACGCAGTATTTT. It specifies CSAASLDTQYF.

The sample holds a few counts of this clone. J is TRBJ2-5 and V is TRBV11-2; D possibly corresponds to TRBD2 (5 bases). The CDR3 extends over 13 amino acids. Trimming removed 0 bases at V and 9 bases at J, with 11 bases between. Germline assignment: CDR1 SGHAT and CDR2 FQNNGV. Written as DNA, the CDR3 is TGTGCCAGCAGCTTAGAGTCCTCAGCGGCCCAGTACTTC. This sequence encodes CASSLESSAAQYF.

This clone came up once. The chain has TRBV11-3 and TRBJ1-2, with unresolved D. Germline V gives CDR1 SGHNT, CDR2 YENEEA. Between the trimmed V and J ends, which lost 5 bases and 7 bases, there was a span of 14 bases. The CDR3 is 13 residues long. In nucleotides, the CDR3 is TGTGCCAGCAGCCGTAGCGCTAACGGTGGCTACACCTTC. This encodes CASSRSANGGYTF.

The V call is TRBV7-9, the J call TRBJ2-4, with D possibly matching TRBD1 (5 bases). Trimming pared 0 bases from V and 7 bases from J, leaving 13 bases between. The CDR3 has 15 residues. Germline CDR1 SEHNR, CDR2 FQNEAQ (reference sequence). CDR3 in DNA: TGTGCCAGCAGCTTAGCGCAGACAGAATGGAACATTCAGTACTTC. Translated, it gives CASSLAQTEWNIQYF.

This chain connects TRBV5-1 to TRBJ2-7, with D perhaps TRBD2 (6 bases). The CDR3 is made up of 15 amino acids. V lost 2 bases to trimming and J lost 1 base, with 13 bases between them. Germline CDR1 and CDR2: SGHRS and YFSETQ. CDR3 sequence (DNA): TGCGCCAGCAGCTTAAGTGGGGGGACTTCCTACGAGCAGTACTTC. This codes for CASSLSGGTSYEQYF.

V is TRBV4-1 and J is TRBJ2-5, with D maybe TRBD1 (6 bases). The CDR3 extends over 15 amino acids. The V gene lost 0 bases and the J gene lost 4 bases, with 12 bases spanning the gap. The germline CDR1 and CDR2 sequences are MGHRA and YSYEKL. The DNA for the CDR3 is TGCGCCAGCAGCCAAGACCCCGGCAGGGGAGAGACCCAGTACTTC. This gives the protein CASSQDPGRGETQYF.